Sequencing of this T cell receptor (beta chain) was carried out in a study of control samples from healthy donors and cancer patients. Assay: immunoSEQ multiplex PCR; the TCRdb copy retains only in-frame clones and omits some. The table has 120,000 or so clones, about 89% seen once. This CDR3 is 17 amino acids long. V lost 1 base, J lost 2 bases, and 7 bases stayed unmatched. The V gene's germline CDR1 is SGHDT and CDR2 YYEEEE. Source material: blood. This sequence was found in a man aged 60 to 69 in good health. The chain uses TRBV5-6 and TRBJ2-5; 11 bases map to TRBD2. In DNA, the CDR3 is TGTGCCAGCAGCTTGTATCGACTAGCGGGGATACAAGAGACCCAGTACTTC. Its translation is CASSLYRLAGIQETQYF.